A single sample is the source of the 20 T cell receptor beta chains below, sequenced in a study of blood T cell repertoires in COVID-19. Produced via immunoSEQ multiplex PCR; TCRdb's table is partial and in-frame only. Altogether around 100,000 clones are present, roughly 72% being singletons, with the ten largest covering roughly 6%. The sample comprised peripheral blood. Every receptor here comes from a man of 80 years or more with acute or convalescent COVID-19.

The table lists this clone with a few counts. J is TRBJ2-7 and V is TRBV18; a possible D gene is TRBD2 (5 bases). Germline V gene lookup returns CDR1 KGHSH and CDR2 LQKENI. The CDR3 totals 14 residues. The V and J ends lost 3 bases and 5 bases respectively, with 14 bases between them. CDR3: CASSPRRDGHEQYF. The CDR3 bases are TGTGCCAGCTCACCGAGACGGGATGGCCACGAGCAGTACTTC.

The chain is built from TRBV28 and TRBJ2-1; the D gene is possibly TRBD2 (6 bases). The CDR3 totals 12 residues. The V gene's germline CDR1 is MDHEN and CDR2 SYDVKM. V lost 6 bases, J lost 11 bases, and 14 bases lay in between. The CDR3 region has the DNA TGTGCCAGCAGAGCGGAGGGGCGGAAGCAGTTCTTC. It is translated as CASRAEGRKQFF. The complete variable domain, with remaining parts taken from reference TRBV28 and TRBJ2-1, reads DVKVTQSSRYLVKRTGEKVFLECVQDMDHENMFWYRQDPGLGLRLIYFSYDVKMKEKGDIPEGYSVSREKKERFSLILESASTNQTSMYLCASRAEGRKQFFGPGTRLTVL.

The rearrangement links TRBV27 to TRBJ2-1; D is ambiguous. There are 12 residues in the CDR3. V lost 6 bases, J lost 9 bases, and 12 bases lay in between. Germline values: CDR1 MNHEY, CDR2 SMNVEV (reference sequence). In DNA, the CDR3 is TGTGCCAGCAGCATCAGGTTGGGTGAGCAGTTCTTC. Its protein is CASSIRLGEQFF.

A few counts support this clone. This chain uses TRBV5-5 with TRBJ2-3, with a weak D call TRBD1 (6 bases). Trimming left V 0 bases short and J 5 bases short, with 7 bases between. This CDR3 is built from 13 residues. Germline assignment: CDR1 SGHKS and CDR2 YYEKEE (reference sequence). CDR3 bases: TGTGCCAGCAGCTTGGAGGGGGAAGATACGCAGTATTTT. As protein: CASSLEGEDTQYF.

The rearrangement links TRBV15 to TRBJ2-5; a weak D match, TRBD1 (6 bases). Germline loops: CDR1 LNHNV, CDR2 YYDKDF (reference sequence). Trimming removed 2 bases from V and 0 bases from J, with 10 bases in between. The CDR3 spans 15 residues. Written as DNA, the CDR3 is TGTGCCACCAGCAGAACACGGGACAACCAAGAGACCCAGTACTTC. It is translated as CATSRTRDNQETQYF.

The chain recombines TRBV12-3 or TRBV12-4 with TRBJ1-4; the D is unclear. Trimming took off 3 bases at V and 8 bases at J, with 10 bases between the two ends. There are 13 residues in the CDR3. The CDR3 DNA follows: TGTGCCAGCAGTTTTAAACTTGCCGAAAAACTGTTTTTT. This gives the protein CASSFKLAEKLFF.

CDR3 sequence: CASSVQTRQDTQYF. Here the CDR3 DNA reads TGTGCCAGCAGCGTCCAGACACGTCAAGATACGCAGTATTTT. The chain carries TRBV9 and TRBJ2-3; D is unresolved. Germline V gene lookup returns CDR1 SGDLS and CDR2 YYNGEE. The CDR3 is 14 residues long. V was shortened by 2 bases and J by 5 bases, with 12 bases between the two germline ends.

The chain recombines TRBV28 with TRBJ2-7; 13 bases match TRBD2. Looked up from germline, CDR1 is MDHEN and CDR2 is SYDVKM. V was clipped by 6 bases and J by 4 bases; unmatched bases: 6. This CDR3 region has 15 residues. The CDR3 region has the DNA TGTGCCAGCAGAGGGGGGACTAGCGGGATTTACGAGCAGTACTTC. This codes for CASRGGTSGIYEQYF.

J is TRBJ1-2 and V is TRBV28; TRBD1 matches 12 bases. The junction had 5 bases not matched to a gene; V was cut back by 4 bases and J by 8 bases. CDR1 is MDHEN, CDR2 SYDVKM, per germline. CDR3 length: 14 residues. CDR3 nucleotides: TGTGCCAGCAGTTGGGGACAGGGGGCTACCGGCTACACCTTC. Encoded protein: CASSWGQGATGYTF.

The J gene is TRBJ2-3, the V gene TRBV28; D not certain. Looked up from germline, CDR1 is MDHEN and CDR2 is SYDVKM. The V and J ends lost 2 bases and 2 bases respectively, with 8 bases between them. The CDR3 is 14 amino acids. CDR3 nucleotide sequence: TGTGCCAGCAGTTTAGGAGAAAACACAGATACGCAGTATTTT. Amino acids: CASSLGENTDTQYF.

The CDR3 region is CASRETGTDNEKLFF. CDR3 DNA sequence: TGTGCCAGCAGAGAAACCGGGACAGACAATGAAAAACTGTTTTTT. V and J are TRBV2 and TRBJ1-4; 7 nucleotides agree with TRBD1. Germline-derived CDR1 and CDR2 are SNHLY and FYNNEI. CDR3 length: 15 amino acids. V trimming: 6 bases; J trimming: 5 bases; junction bases outside the gene matches: 9.

In this sample, this clone turned up a few times. The chain carries TRBV28 and TRBJ1-4; TRBD1 matches at 9 bases. Trimming removed 6 bases from V and 10 bases from J; junction bases left unmatched: 15. The CDR3 has 16 amino acids. CDR1 MDHEN and CDR2 SYDVKM come from the germline V gene. DNA of the CDR3: TGTGCCAGCAGGGCAAGGGTCGGGACAGGGAGTTCAAAACTGTTTTTT. Amino acids: CASRARVGTGSSKLFF.

The chain carries TRBV5-1 and TRBJ1-2, with 7 bases aligning to TRBD1. J gave up 0 bases and V 3 bases, and 5 bases lay outside the gene matches. The CDR3 length is 15 residues. Germline lookup yields CDR1 SGHRS and CDR2 YFSETQ. CDR3 in amino acids: CASSSGGPPNYGYTF. CDR3 nucleotides: TGCGCCAGCAGCTCAGGGGGACCTCCTAACTATGGCTACACCTTC.

The chain combines TRBV4-3 with TRBJ1-5; D is ambiguous. This CDR3 region has 15 residues. Germline V CDR1 and CDR2: LGHNA, YSLEER. Trimming removed 1 base from V and 4 bases from J, with 11 bases in between. The CDR3 nucleotides are TGCGCCAGCAGCCAAGGCGCCGGGTTAAATCAGCCCCAGCATTTT. It is translated as CASSQGAGLNQPQHF.

The J gene is TRBJ1-4, the V gene TRBV18, with TRBD1 as a possible D gene (6 bases). CDR3 size: 16 residues. Germline values: CDR1 KGHSH, CDR2 LQKENI. V was trimmed by 6 bases and J by 10 bases, leaving 24 bases between them. The CDR3 here is CASSPARSQGSGKLFF. In DNA form, the CDR3 reads TGTGCCAGCTCGCCCGCCCGGAGCCAGGGGTCAGGAAAACTGTTTTTT.

The rearrangement links TRBV5-6 to TRBJ1-3; tentative D call: TRBD1 (5 bases). CDR1 is SGHDT and CDR2 is YYEEEE in the germline V gene. The CDR3 sequence is 17 residues long. With 0 bases removed from V and 0 bases from J, the gap between germline ends came to 13 bases. The CDR3 bases are TGTGCCAGCAGCTTGGGGCCCAAGGACATCTCTGGAAACACCATATATTTT. Its translation: CASSLGPKDISGNTIYF.

This chain connects TRBV18 to TRBJ1-5, with unresolved D. Trimming removed 2 bases from V and 7 bases from J, with 12 bases in between. From germline, CDR1 is KGHSH and CDR2 LQKENI. CDR3 length: 14 amino acids. The CDR3 is CASSPAGENQPQHF. CDR3 bases: TGTGCCAGCTCACCAGCGGGCGAGAACCAGCCCCAGCATTTT.

The chain has TRBV28 and TRBJ2-7, with 8 bases lining up with TRBD2. Germline lookup yields CDR1 MDHEN and CDR2 SYDVKM. The CDR3 extends over 14 amino acids. Trimming at V came to 3 bases and at J to 2 bases, leaving 3 bases not matched to a gene. CDR3 protein: CASSLYGGAYEQYF. CDR3 nucleotides: TGTGCCAGCAGTTTGTACGGGGGGGCCTACGAGCAGTACTTC.

CDR3: CATSRQGGTETQYF. The CDR3 DNA reads TGTGCCACCAGCAGACAAGGGGGCACGGAGACCCAGTACTTC. J is TRBJ2-5 and V is TRBV15; 7 positions match TRBD1. Germline V gene sequence: CDR1 LNHNV, CDR2 YYDKDF (reference sequence). J lost 5 bases, V lost 2 bases, and 5 bases had no gene match. CDR3 length: 14 residues.

The V and J genes are TRBV11-2 and TRBJ2-3, with no clear D. The CDR3 totals 16 residues. Trimming left V 5 bases short and J 5 bases short, with 20 bases between. Germline V gene data show CDR1 as SGHAT and CDR2 as FQNNGV. The CDR3 nucleotides read TGTGCCAGCAGCCGCGAAGGAGTTGCGTTCAGAGATACGCAGTATTTT. It yields the protein CASSREGVAFRDTQYF.